Below are 31 T cell receptor beta chains sequenced from a single sample in a study of cytomegalovirus exposure and HLA in healthy donors. PCR involved 60 Vbeta and 13 Jbeta primers. The table came from immunoSEQ multiplex PCR; TCRdb's copy has only in-frame clones and leaves some out. The table lists about 140,000 clones, 60% to 80% of them singletons, with about 0.91% in the top ten. Sequenced material: PBMCs. These receptors originate from a man between 18 and 35 years old in good health and CMV-seronegative.

This clone was detected a few times. The chain employs TRBV4-3 and TRBJ2-1; 10 nucleotides line up with TRBD1. Trimming at V came to 2 bases and at J to 3 bases, leaving 7 bases not matched to a gene. The CDR3 has 17 amino acids. Germline V gene lookup returns CDR1 LGHNA and CDR2 YSLEER. The CDR3 here is CASSQLMTGGLYNEQFF. The CDR3 nucleotides read TGCGCCAGCAGCCAACTCATGACAGGGGGCCTCTACAATGAGCAGTTCTTC.

This chain joins TRBV7-9 and TRBJ1-1; 11 bases line up with TRBD1. CDR1 and CDR2 (germline): SEHNR, FQNEAQ (reference sequence). The CDR3 is 13 residues long. V lost 7 bases to trimming and J lost 4 bases; unmatched junction nucleotides: 2. The CDR3 region has the DNA TGTGCCAGCACAGGGACAGGGGGCACTGAAGCTTTCTTT. This sequence encodes CASTGTGGTEAFF. Drawing the rest from reference TRBV7-9 and TRBJ1-1, the complete variable domain is DTGVSQNPRHKITKRGQNVTFRCDPISEHNRLYWYRQTLGQGPEFLTYFQNEAQLEKSRLLSDRFSAERPKGSFSTLEIQRTEQGDSAMYLCASTGTGGTEAFFGQGTRLTVV.

This clone was counted between two and nine times. The chain carries TRBV11-3 and TRBJ1-1; D is uncertain. Germline V gene data show CDR1 as SGHNT and CDR2 as YENEEA. This CDR3 is built from 13 residues. V lost 3 bases to trimming and J lost 4 bases, with 9 bases between them. This CDR3 is CASSFEGSTEAFF. Here the CDR3 DNA reads TGTGCCAGCAGCTTCGAGGGAAGCACTGAAGCTTTCTTT.

In this sample, this clone turned up a few times. The chain carries TRBV30 and TRBJ2-5; D is perhaps TRBD1 (7 bases). Germline V gives CDR1 GTSNPN, CDR2 SVGIG (reference sequence). This CDR3 comprises 14 residues. V was cut by 5 bases and J by 2 bases, with 15 bases left in between. In DNA, the CDR3 is TGTGCCTGGGACCGGACAGGACTACAAGAGACCCAGTACTTC. It yields the protein CAWDRTGLQETQYF.

This clone was recorded a few times. The rearrangement links TRBV7-9 to TRBJ2-1; TRBD2 might be the D (6 bases). In germline, CDR1 is SEHNR, CDR2 FQNEAQ (reference sequence). Trimming stripped 5 bases from V and 5 bases from J, with 16 bases between. The CDR3 runs 15 residues. CDR3 residues: CASSNLPRGNNEQFF. Here the CDR3 DNA reads TGTGCCAGCAGCAACCTTCCGCGGGGCAACAATGAGCAGTTCTTC.

The DNA of the CDR3 is TGCGCCAGCAGCCCAGGGGGTTACCCTGAAGCTTTCTTT. Translating gives CASSPGGYPEAFF. J is TRBJ1-1 and V is TRBV5-1; 7 nucleotides agree with TRBD1. The CDR3 runs 13 residues. Per germline, CDR1 SGHRS and CDR2 YFSETQ. The J segment lost 6 bases and the V segment lost 4 bases, leaving 6 bases of the junction unmatched.

This clone was detected once. V and J are TRBV5-3 and TRBJ1-1; 9 nucleotides agree with TRBD1. TRBV5-3 is identified as an open reading frame with a role that is uncertain. Losses at the gene ends were 3 bases for V and 4 bases for J; bases not matched to a gene: 7. The CDR3 has 15 residues. The CDR3 protein is CARSSTGQGSTEAFF. The CDR3 DNA reads TGTGCCAGAAGCTCGACAGGACAGGGGAGCACTGAAGCTTTCTTT.

This rearrangement joins TRBV6-6 to TRBJ2-7; tentative D call: TRBD1 (5 bases). The length of the CDR3 is 12 residues. V lost 6 bases to trimming and J lost 2 bases, with 8 bases between them. Germline assignment: CDR1 MNHNY and CDR2 SVGAGI (reference sequence). The CDR3, as DNA: TGTGCCAGCAGCGACAGTACCTACGAGCAGTACTTC. Residues: CASSDSTYEQYF.

This clone was recorded a few times. The rearrangement uses TRBV18 and TRBJ2-4; 9 bases line up with TRBD1. Germline lookup yields CDR1 KGHSH and CDR2 LQKENI. Unmatched junction bases numbered 9, after V lost 0 bases and J lost 3 bases. The CDR3 covers 18 residues. The CDR3 loop reads CASSPPLQTGGGKNIQYF. The CDR3 DNA reads TGTGCCAGCTCACCACCACTTCAGACAGGGGGTGGCAAAAACATTCAGTACTTC.

J is TRBJ2-2 and V is TRBV7-3; weak D call: TRBD1 (5 bases). The germline CDR1 and CDR2 sequences are SGHTA and FQGTGA. This CDR3 region has 16 residues. Deletions cut 6 bases from V and 1 base from J, with 15 bases between. The CDR3 here is CASSPGFARNTGELFF. The CDR3 DNA reads as TGTGCCAGCAGTCCAGGGTTCGCGAGGAACACCGGGGAGCTGTTTTTT.

A single count supports this clone. The rearrangement links TRBV27 to TRBJ2-7; D is undetermined. Germline V CDR1 and CDR2: MNHEY, SMNVEV (reference sequence). Trimming pared 5 bases from V and 4 bases from J, leaving 15 bases between. The CDR3 runs 14 residues. The CDR3 sequence: CASSDTLHDYEQYF. The CDR3 DNA sequence: TGTGCCAGCAGTGACACGCTGCACGATTACGAGCAGTACTTC.

This chain joins TRBV4-3 and TRBJ1-1, with TRBD1 as a possible D gene (5 bases). The CDR3 has 14 amino acids. The germline V gene encodes CDR1 LGHNA and CDR2 YSLEER. Trimming left V 0 bases short and J 3 bases short, with 8 bases between. CDR3 sequence reads: CASSQDQGDTEAFF. The DNA for the CDR3 is TGCGCCAGCAGCCAAGATCAAGGGGACACTGAAGCTTTCTTT.

V gene TRBV28 combines with J gene TRBJ1-2; D is perhaps TRBD1 (6 bases). Trimming left V 7 bases short and J 3 bases short, with 9 bases between. CDR1 is MDHEN and CDR2 is SYDVKM in the germline V gene. The CDR3 sequence is 12 residues long. The CDR3 region has the DNA TGTGCCAGCACAGGGGTGGACTATGGCTACACCTTC. This gives the protein CASTGVDYGYTF.

The V call is TRBV6-5, the J call TRBJ2-7, with TRBD1 as a possible D gene (6 bases). Germline CDR1 and CDR2: MNHEY and SVGAGI. V was clipped by 3 bases and J by 3 bases, with 12 bases between them. The length of the CDR3 is 14 residues. CDR3 protein: CASSYQGSDYEQYF. CDR3 bases: TGTGCCAGCAGTTATCAGGGGTCCGACTACGAGCAGTACTTC.

This clone was seen only a few times. V gene TRBV4-3 combines with J gene TRBJ2-2; D unresolved. CDR1 and CDR2 (germline): LGHNA, YSLEER. This CDR3 region has 15 residues. V was pared by 0 bases and J by 1 base, with 6 bases between. The CDR3 nucleotides are TGCGCCAGCAGCCAAGATAGACTGAACACCGGGGAGCTGTTTTTT. Translated: CASSQDRLNTGELFF.

CDR3 region: CASSVGTHQETQYF. CDR3 nucleotide sequence: TGTGCCAGCAGTGTTGGGACTCACCAAGAGACCCAGTACTTC. V is TRBV2 and J is TRBJ2-5, with a possible D match to TRBD2 (6 bases). The CDR3 runs 14 residues. Germline V lookup: CDR1 SNHLY, CDR2 FYNNEI. V lost 4 bases and J 0 bases, leaving 9 bases between the germline ends.

The genes are TRBV2 and TRBJ2-7; unclear D gene. The germline CDR1 and CDR2 sequences are SNHLY and FYNNEI. The CDR3 is 15 amino acids. V lost 0 bases to trimming and J lost 1 base, with 10 bases between them. The CDR3 nucleotides read TGTGCCAGCAGTGAAGCGCGGCAAATATCCTACGAGCAGTACTTC. Translated: CASSEARQISYEQYF. The full variable domain, its missing parts supplied by reference TRBV2 and TRBJ2-7, is EPEVTQTPSHQVTQMGQEVILRCVPISNHLYFYWYRQILGQKVEFLVSFYNNEISEKSEIFDDQFSVERPDGSNFTLKIRSTKLEDSAMYFCASSEARQISYEQYFGPGTRLTVT.

This sequence joins TRBV7-8 and TRBJ1-2, with 7 nucleotides matching TRBD1. After removal of 1 base from V and 0 bases from J, the junction contained 8 bases not matched to a gene. The CDR3 covers 17 residues. CDR1 and CDR2 from the germline V gene are SGHVS and FQNEAQ. The CDR3 spells CASSLGDRVEANYGYTF. In DNA, the CDR3 is TGTGCCAGCAGCTTAGGAGACAGGGTAGAGGCTAACTATGGCTACACCTTC.

This clone has only a few counts. Here the CDR3 reads CSVESYSEAFF. CDR3 in DNA: TGCAGCGTTGAGTCGTATTCTGAAGCTTTCTTT. The chain carries TRBV29-1 and TRBJ1-1; D not certain. The V end was cut by 3 bases, the J end by 6 bases, with 8 bases between. Germline V lookup: CDR1 SQVTM, CDR2 ANQGSEA. The CDR3 has 11 residues.

V is TRBV25-1 and J is TRBJ1-2; 7 nucleotides line up with TRBD1. Looked up from germline, CDR1 is MGHDK and CDR2 is SYGVNS. The CDR3 runs to 12 residues. V lost 3 bases to trimming and J lost 10 bases; unmatched junction nucleotides: 5. The CDR3 is CASSERQGHYTF. DNA of the CDR3: TGTGCCAGCAGTGAGCGACAGGGACACTACACCTTC.

The sample holds one count of this clone. The sample has other DNA sequences that encode this CDR3 too. Here the CDR3 DNA reads TGCGCCAGCAGCTTGGCCGGTCGGGGGACTGAAGCTTTCTTT. Translated: CASSLAGRGTEAFF. The chain employs TRBV5-1 and TRBJ1-1; tentatively, D is TRBD1 (5 bases). Germline CDR1 reads SGHRS; CDR2 reads YFSETQ. Trimming shortened V by 0 bases and J by 5 bases, and 11 bases separated the two germline ends. The CDR3 covers 14 residues.

This chain joins TRBV7-2 and TRBJ1-5, with 8 bases matching TRBD1. V trimming: 1 base; J trimming: 7 bases; junction bases outside the gene matches: 6. CDR1 and CDR2 (germline): SGHTA, FQGNSA. CDR3 length: 15 amino acids. This CDR3 is CASSLETGGGQPQHF. The DNA of the CDR3 is TGTGCCAGCAGCTTAGAAACAGGGGGAGGGCAGCCCCAGCATTTT.

The V call is TRBV6-1, the J call TRBJ2-4; D may be TRBD2 (5 bases). Germline lookup yields CDR1 MNHNS and CDR2 SASEGT. The V gene lost 4 bases and the J gene lost 0 bases, with 13 bases spanning the gap. The CDR3 extends over 16 amino acids. The CDR3 loop reads CASSARGILAKNIQYF. CDR3 bases: TGTGCCAGCAGTGCACGGGGAATTCTAGCCAAAAACATTCAGTACTTC.

V gene TRBV5-1 combines with J gene TRBJ2-2; the match to TRBD2 covers 7 bases. CDR3 length: 19 amino acids. V was pared by 0 bases and J by 3 bases, with 14 bases of the junction left unmatched. The germline gives CDR1 SGHRS, CDR2 YFSETQ. This CDR3 is CASSLVGGGVSMDTGELFF. Here the CDR3 DNA reads TGCGCCAGCAGCTTGGTAGGCGGGGGTGTTTCTATGGACACCGGGGAGCTGTTTTTT.

The chain links TRBV19 to TRBJ2-7; 11 bases match TRBD1. Trimming removed 5 bases from V and 2 bases from J; junction bases left unmatched: 2. The CDR3 loop spans 14 amino acids. Germline CDR1 is LNHDA and CDR2 is SQIVND (reference sequence). In DNA, the CDR3 is TGTGCCAGTAGTCCGGGACAGGGGGCCTACGAGCAGTACTTC. It translates to CASSPGQGAYEQYF.

This clone was seen more than once but under ten times. The chain is built from TRBV5-6 and TRBJ1-1, with TRBD1 as a possible D gene (6 bases). The V end was cut by 2 bases, the J end by 4 bases, with 21 bases between. The CDR3 runs to 17 residues. Germline CDR1 reads SGHDT; CDR2 reads YYEEEE. The CDR3 nucleotides read TGTGCCAGCAGCTTACTACCGGGCAGCCAAGGGGGCACTGAAGCTTTCTTT. The encoded protein is CASSLLPGSQGGTEAFF.

This chain connects TRBV30 to TRBJ1-2; D not resolved. This CDR3 contains 14 residues. V dropped 3 bases and J dropped 4 bases, with 15 bases sitting between them. Germline CDR1 and CDR2: GTSNPN and SVGIG (reference sequence). CDR3 in DNA: TGTGCCTGGAGGGTTTCCGGGAGAGGCTATGGCTACACCTTC. Translation gives CAWRVSGRGYGYTF.

The chain has TRBV6-1 and TRBJ1-2; weak D call: TRBD1 (6 bases). This CDR3 is built from 17 residues. From germline, CDR1 is MNHNS and CDR2 SASEGT. Trimming removed 4 bases at V and 4 bases at J, with 22 bases between. CDR3 sequence: CASSAPPGTFIFYGYTF. CDR3 sequence (DNA): TGTGCCAGCAGTGCCCCCCCCGGGACATTCATTTTCTATGGCTACACCTTC.

The V call is TRBV6-5, the J call TRBJ1-2, with a weak D call TRBD1 (6 bases). CDR3 length: 15 amino acids. CDR1 is MNHEY, CDR2 SVGAGI, per germline. The ends were cut back, 0 bases at V and 2 bases at J, with 10 bases in the middle. Written as DNA, the CDR3 is TGTGCCAGCAGTTACTCGACGGGGGGCAACTATGGCTACACCTTC. Translation: CASSYSTGGNYGYTF.

Points on this clone: Its ends do not fully match the called genes, so a read error is possible. This sequence joins TRBV4-3 and TRBJ1-6; no clear D gene. Germline V gives CDR1 LGHNA, CDR2 YSLEER. The CDR3 runs to 15 residues. The chain's CDR3 is CASSQDSSHNSPLHF. In DNA, the CDR3 is TGCGCCAGCAGCCAAGATAGCTCCCATAATTCACCCCTCCACTTT.

The chain is built from TRBV6-5 and TRBJ1-1; a weak D match, TRBD1 (6 bases). The CDR3 has 16 amino acids. V lost 2 bases to trimming and J lost 5 bases, with 18 bases between them. CDR1 and CDR2 from the germline V gene are MNHEY and SVGAGI. CDR3 DNA: TGTGCCAGCAGTTACCTCCCGGGGGGGCGCGATACTGAAGCTTTCTTT. The encoded protein is CASSYLPGGRDTEAFF.